The next 21 T cell receptor beta chains were all read from a single sample in a study of cytomegalovirus exposure and HLA in healthy donors. A multiplex PCR was run with 60 Vbeta primers and 13 Jbeta primers. Sequencing was performed with immunoSEQ multiplex PCR; in TCRdb, only in-frame clones are kept and a portion is missing. The sample records about 160,000 clones, roughly 83% being singletons. Sequenced material: PBMCs. The origin of the receptors is a boy aged 2-15 years in good health and CMV-seronegative.

The V and J genes are TRBV5-6 and TRBJ1-3; 8 nucleotides match TRBD1. Germline values: CDR1 SGHDT, CDR2 YYEEEE. After removal of 1 base from V and 2 bases from J, the junction contained 2 bases not matched to a gene. The CDR3 runs to 15 residues. For the CDR3, the DNA is TGTGCCAGCAGCTTGCAGGGGGCTGCTGGAAACACCATATATTTT. This gives the protein CASSLQGAAGNTIYF.

V usage is TRBV28 and J usage is TRBJ2-2; D is uncertain. The CDR3 is made up of 12 amino acids. Germline V gene sequence: CDR1 MDHEN, CDR2 SYDVKM. The V and J ends lost 6 bases and 2 bases respectively, with 4 bases between them. CDR3 in DNA: TGTGCCAGCAGCCCAAACACCGGGGAGCTGTTTTTT. Its translation: CASSPNTGELFF.

V usage is TRBV11-2 and J usage is TRBJ2-7; 14 nucleotides agree with TRBD2. The CDR3 consists of 17 residues. The germline V gene encodes CDR1 SGHAT and CDR2 FQNNGV. The V segment lost 5 bases and the J segment 7 bases; nucleotides outside the gene matches: 13. This CDR3 is CASSLTSGRAQLEEQYF. The CDR3 nucleotides read TGTGCCAGCAGCCTGACTAGCGGGAGGGCCCAGTTGGAAGAGCAGTACTTC.

The chain recombines TRBV7-8 with TRBJ2-3; D is unclear. Germline CDR1 reads SGHVS; CDR2 reads FQNEAQ. V lost 5 bases, J lost 4 bases, and 16 bases lay in between. This CDR3 region has 15 residues. This chain's CDR3 is CASSPKARSPDTQYF. CDR3 bases: TGTGCCAGCAGCCCTAAAGCTAGATCCCCAGATACGCAGTATTTT. Filled out from reference TRBV7-8 and TRBJ2-3, the complete variable domain reads GAGVSQSPRYKVAKRGQDVALRCDPISGHVSLFWYQQALGQGPEFLTYFQNEAQLDKSGLPSDRFFAERPEGSVSTLKIQRTQQEDSAVYLCASSPKARSPDTQYFGPGTRLTVL.

This chain links TRBV5-6 with TRBJ2-7; 10 positions agree with TRBD1. The CDR3 is 15 amino acids. V lost 4 bases and J lost 4; bases outside the gene matches: 8. Per the germline V gene, CDR1 is SGHDT and CDR2 is YYEEEE. The CDR3 here is CASSGEGQGKYEQYF. CDR3 in DNA: TGTGCCAGCAGCGGTGAGGGACAGGGGAAATACGAGCAGTACTTC.

A single count supports this clone. The V call is TRBV6-4, the J call TRBJ2-6; 9 bases are shared with TRBD1. CDR1 is MRHNA and CDR2 is SNTAGT in the germline V gene. V dropped 6 bases and J dropped 4; count of bases not matched to a gene: 4. The CDR3 is 15 amino acids. The CDR3 reads CASSDRGSGANVLTF. CDR3 DNA: TGTGCCAGCAGCGACAGGGGGTCCGGGGCCAACGTCCTGACTTTC.

The V gene is TRBV6-5, the J gene TRBJ2-1; D not certain. V shed 5 bases and J shed 6 bases, with 11 bases lying between them. The germline CDR1 and CDR2 sequences are MNHEY and SVGAGI. CDR3 length: 13 amino acids. CDR3 DNA: TGTGCCAGCAGTCCTAGAGGTAGCAATGAGCAGTTCTTC. Its protein product is CASSPRGSNEQFF.

The chain has TRBV11-1 and TRBJ2-5; 9 positions match TRBD1. V trimming: 5 bases; J trimming: 1 base; junction bases outside the gene matches: 5. Germline V lookup: CDR1 SGHAT, CDR2 FQDESV (reference sequence). The CDR3 has 15 amino acids. CDR3 loop: CASSTPGQGQETQYF. The CDR3 nucleotides read TGTGCCAGCAGCACCCCGGGACAGGGCCAAGAGACCCAGTACTTC.

The V gene is TRBV19, the J gene TRBJ1-1; perhaps TRBD1 as D (6 bases). Trimming took off 1 base at V and 1 base at J, with 10 bases between the two ends. The CDR3 extends over 15 amino acids. Germline CDR1 is LNHDA and CDR2 is SQIVND (reference sequence). The CDR3, as DNA: TGTGCCAGTAGTATAGGGGACATACCGAACACTGAAGCTTTCTTT. It encodes CASSIGDIPNTEAFF.

CDR3 protein: CASSLITGGAYNEQFF. The CDR3 DNA is TGTGCCAGCAGCTTAATTACCGGGGGGGCTTACAATGAGCAGTTCTTC. The chain joins TRBV13 to TRBJ2-1; 8 bases fit TRBD2. The CDR3 is made up of 16 amino acids. Germline V gives CDR1 PRHDT, CDR2 FYEKMQ (reference sequence). Trimming at V came to 2 bases and at J to 4 bases, leaving 7 bases not matched to a gene.

This chain links TRBV27 with TRBJ2-1, with 8 bases identical to TRBD2. Germline values: CDR1 MNHEY, CDR2 SMNVEV (reference sequence). CDR3 size: 14 residues. V gave up 5 bases and J gave up 7 bases; unmatched junction bases: 7. CDR3 residues: CASSPGLAENEQFF. The CDR3 DNA reads TGTGCCAGCAGTCCCGGACTAGCAGAAAATGAGCAGTTCTTC.

This sequence joins TRBV2 and TRBJ2-5, with 10 nucleotides matching TRBD2. V shed 3 bases and J 2 bases; nucleotides not matched to a gene: 15. The CDR3 has 19 residues. The V gene's germline CDR1 is SNHLY and CDR2 FYNNEI. Here the CDR3 reads CASSEGLAGAGGWQETQYF. As DNA, the CDR3 is TGTGCCAGCAGTGAGGGGCTTGCGGGAGCGGGGGGGTGGCAAGAGACCCAGTACTTC. The full variable domain, with the rest looked up from reference TRBV2 and TRBJ2-5, is EPEVTQTPSHQVTQMGQEVILRCVPISNHLYFYWYRQILGQKVEFLVSFYNNEISEKSEIFDDQFSVERPDGSNFTLKIRSTKLEDSAMYFCASSEGLAGAGGWQETQYFGPGTRLLVL.

This clone has just a few counts. This chain connects TRBV6-5 to TRBJ1-5; D call uncertain. This CDR3 has 14 residues. The germline V and J ends were trimmed by 5 bases and 3 bases, with 11 bases remaining between them. Germline CDR1 MNHEY, CDR2 SVGAGI. As DNA, the CDR3 is TGTGCCAGCAGTCCCACAGAGTACAATCAGCCCCAGCATTTT. It specifies CASSPTEYNQPQHF.

This rearrangement joins TRBV27 to TRBJ2-5, with 9 bases fitting TRBD1. The junction had 11 bases not matched to a gene; V was cut back by 0 bases and J by 6 bases. The CDR3 is made up of 17 amino acids. Germline assignment: CDR1 MNHEY and CDR2 SMNVEV (reference sequence). For the CDR3, the DNA is TGTGCCAGCAGTTTATCGGGGTGGGGACAGGGCGTGAAGACCCAGTACTTC. It specifies CASSLSGWGQGVKTQYF.

This clone was counted a single time. CDR3 nucleotide sequence: TGTGCCAGCAGCTTTAGCGGGGGTGCGTACAATGAGCAGTTCTTC. This sequence encodes CASSFSGGAYNEQFF. This rearrangement joins TRBV5-4 to TRBJ2-1; 9 nucleotides align to TRBD2. The V and J ends lost 2 bases and 4 bases, in that order; junction bases with no gene match: 4. The CDR3 length is 15 residues. Per the germline V gene, CDR1 is SGHNT and CDR2 is YYREEE (reference sequence). The full variable domain, with the rest looked up from reference TRBV5-4 and TRBJ2-1, is ETGVTQSPTHLIKTRGQQVTLRCSSQSGHNTVSWYQQALGQGPQFIFQYYREEENGRGNFPPRFSGLQFPNYSSELNVNALELDDSALYLCASSFSGGAYNEQFFGPGTRLTVL.

The chain is built from TRBV4-3 and TRBJ1-5; 7 bases are a match to TRBD1. V shed 0 bases and J 6 bases; nucleotides not matched to a gene: 5. Germline CDR1 and CDR2: LGHNA and YSLEER. The CDR3 runs to 15 residues. CDR3 protein: CASSQEQGKVQPQHF. The CDR3 nucleotides are TGCGCCAGCAGCCAAGAACAGGGGAAGGTTCAGCCCCAGCATTTT.

This chain links TRBV2 with TRBJ1-4, with 7 bases matching TRBD1. Germline CDR1 and CDR2: SNHLY and FYNNEI. The CDR3 is made up of 15 amino acids. The V gene end was trimmed by 7 bases and the J gene end by 1 base; junction bases not matched to a gene: 6. CDR3 amino acids: CASNEGAVTNEKLFF. As DNA, the CDR3 is TGTGCCAGCAATGAGGGGGCCGTAACTAATGAAAAACTGTTTTTT.

J is TRBJ2-2 and V is TRBV15; 7 bases fit TRBD2. In germline, CDR1 is LNHNV, CDR2 YYDKDF (reference sequence). J was trimmed by 3 bases and V by 8 bases; bases with no gene match: 0. The CDR3 is 12 amino acids. The CDR3 coding sequence is TGTGCCACCCGGGAGGACACCGGGGAGCTGTTTTTT. Its protein is CATREDTGELFF.

The rearrangement joins TRBV11-2 to TRBJ2-1, with 7 nucleotides matching TRBD2. J lost 3 bases, V lost 4 bases, and 6 bases had no gene match. Germline loops: CDR1 SGHAT, CDR2 FQNNGV. The CDR3 is 15 amino acids. CDR3 sequence reads: CASSSLAAIYNEQFF. The CDR3 DNA follows: TGTGCCAGCAGCTCCCTAGCGGCAATCTACAATGAGCAGTTCTTC.

The chain couples TRBV19 to TRBJ1-1; unclear D gene. The germline CDR1 and CDR2 sequences are LNHDA and SQIVND (reference sequence). This CDR3 contains 14 residues. Trimming removed 1 base at V and 5 bases at J, with 11 bases between. CDR3 nucleotide sequence: TGTGCCAGTAGTATAGTGGGGAGAAGTACTGAAGCTTTCTTT. Translation gives CASSIVGRSTEAFF.

This chain uses TRBV4-3 with TRBJ2-3; D is unclear. Germline assignment: CDR1 LGHNA and CDR2 YSLEER. CDR3 length equals 15 residues. Trimming took 1 base from V and 0 from J, leaving 8 bases between them. The DNA of the CDR3 is TGCGCCAGCAGCCAAGCGAGGCGTAGCACAGATACGCAGTATTTT. Its protein product is CASSQARRSTDTQYF.